This entry lists 32 T cell receptor beta chains sequenced from one sample in a study of identical twins. TCRdb called the 5' RACE reads again in MiXCR, with one record for every CDR3 protein. The table lists 650,000 to 750,000 distinct CDR3 sequences, 21% of them singletons, with approximately 4.3% in the top ten. In addition, the sample was reused for a study of T cells expressing NK-cell markers.

Source material: PBMCs. Source of these receptors: a woman between 18 and 29 years old in good health.

J is TRBJ1-1 and V is TRBV11-3; no clear D gene. The ends were cut back, 1 base at V and 5 bases at J, with 8 bases in the middle. Germline CDR1 and CDR2: SGHNT and YENEEA. The CDR3 runs 13 residues. The CDR3 nucleotides read TGTGCCAGCAGCTTAGGGAGCAGGACTGAAGCTTTCTTT. Protein: CASSLGSRTEAFF. The full variable domain, in which reference TRBV11-3 and TRBJ1-1 provide the parts outside the CDR3, is EAGVVQSPRYKIIEKKQPVAFWCNPISGHNTLYWYLQNLGQGPELLIRYENEEAVDDSQLPKDRFSAERLKGVDSTLKIQPAELGDSAVYLCASSLGSRTEAFFGQGTRLTVV.

V is TRBV6-5 and J is TRBJ2-1, with D perhaps matching TRBD2 (6 bases). Between the trimmed V and J ends, which lost 2 bases and 2 bases, there was a span of 10 bases. The CDR3 runs 15 residues. Germline CDR1 reads MNHEY; CDR2 reads SVGAGI. CDR3 in amino acids: CASSYGGGAYNEQFF. For the CDR3, the DNA is TGTGCCAGCAGTTACGGAGGAGGGGCCTACAATGAGCAGTTCTTC.

This chain connects TRBV4-3 to TRBJ2-3; TRBD2 matches at 10 bases. V dropped 0 bases and J dropped 8; count of bases not matched to a gene: 8. The CDR3 is made up of 16 amino acids. The germline gives CDR1 LGHNA, CDR2 YSLEER. The DNA for the CDR3 is TGCGCCAGCAGCCAAGATCGGGCTAGCGGGAGTGGTACGCAGTATTTT. It yields the protein CASSQDRASGSGTQYF.

This clonotype was observed a few times. The chain combines TRBV20-1 with TRBJ1-1; TRBD1 matches 10 bases. This CDR3 is built from 12 residues. Per the germline V gene, CDR1 is DFQATT and CDR2 is SNEGSKA (reference sequence). V was pared by 4 bases and J by 11 bases, with 7 bases of the junction left unmatched. Here the CDR3 DNA reads TGCAGTGCTACCAGGACAGGGGGGTACGCTTTCTTT. This codes for CSATRTGGYAFF.

The chain joins TRBV6-1 to TRBJ1-5; 7 nucleotides line up with TRBD1. Germline CDR1 is MNHNS and CDR2 is SASEGT. The CDR3 extends over 16 amino acids. With 10 bases clipped from V and 3 bases from J, the junction kept 15 bases outside the gene matches. The CDR3 bases are TGTGCCACCGAGGGACAGATCGGGTCAAACAATCAGCCCCAGCATTTT. Its protein product is CATEGQIGSNNQPQHF.

This clonotype was recorded many times. The CDR3 sequence: CASSLWQGGADTQYF. The CDR3 DNA sequence: TGTGCCAGCAGCTTATGGCAGGGAGGCGCAGATACGCAGTATTTT. V is TRBV7-6 and J is TRBJ2-3; the D gene is possibly TRBD2 (6 bases). The germline V gene encodes CDR1 SGHVS and CDR2 FNYEAQ. V was trimmed by 2 bases and J by 4 bases, leaving 13 bases between them. This CDR3 has 15 residues.

The CDR3: CSGFHAGANVLTF. DNA for the CDR3: TGCAGTGGATTCCACGCTGGGGCCAACGTCCTGACTTTC. The chain links TRBV20-1 to TRBJ2-6; D not certain. The V end was cut by 7 bases, the J end by 2 bases, with 9 bases between. The length of the CDR3 is 13 residues. Germline CDR1 is DFQATT and CDR2 is SNEGSKA (reference sequence).

The V call is TRBV5-6, the J call TRBJ1-1; 8 positions match TRBD1. CDR1 and CDR2 (germline): SGHDT, YYEEEE. The CDR3 has 14 amino acids. After removal of 4 bases from V and 10 bases from J, the junction contained 12 bases not matched to a gene. The CDR3 protein is CASSRDRLTGTAFF. CDR3 nucleotide sequence: TGTGCCAGCAGCCGGGACAGGCTTACCGGCACAGCTTTCTTT.

This clonotype came up a few times. The chain couples TRBV29-1 to TRBJ2-1, with 7 nucleotides matching TRBD1. This CDR3 contains 15 residues. Unmatched junction bases numbered 14, after V lost 7 bases and J lost 5 bases. CDR1 and CDR2 from the germline V gene are SQVTM and ANQGSEA. CDR3 in DNA: TGCAGCGCTGTAGTTACCGGGACAGTCCACAATGAGCAGTTCTTC. Encoded protein: CSAVVTGTVHNEQFF.

Notes on this clonotype: Germline and junction disagree at one end, which may indicate a read error. Here the CDR3 DNA reads TGTGCCAGCAGCGTAGGCGGCCGGGGGGGCAGCTCCTACAATGAGCAGATCTTC. Its protein product is CASSVGGRGGSSYNEQIF. The rearrangement links TRBV9 to TRBJ2-1; TRBD2 matches at 8 bases. The germline gives CDR1 SGDLS, CDR2 YYNGEE. The CDR3 has 18 amino acids.

This clonotype occurred a few times. The chain joins TRBV6-1 to TRBJ2-7; D call uncertain. CDR1 and CDR2 (germline): MNHNS, SASEGT. The CDR3 is 13 residues long. Between the trimmed V and J ends, which lost 5 bases and 9 bases, there was a span of 17 bases. The CDR3 here is CASSPPADIRQYF. The CDR3 DNA reads TGTGCCAGCAGTCCCCCGGCCGATATTCGGCAGTACTTC.

The J gene is TRBJ2-3, the V gene TRBV13; TRBD1 aligns across 9 bases. The CDR3 consists of 19 residues. The germline gives CDR1 PRHDT, CDR2 FYEKMQ (reference sequence). V shed 2 bases, J shed 0 bases, and the junction held 12 bases outside the gene matches. CDR3 DNA sequence: TGTGCCAGCAGCTTAACCCCGGGACAGGGATCCACTAGCACAGATACGCAGTATTTT. Translation gives CASSLTPGQGSTSTDTQYF.

This clonotype has a single count. The chain employs TRBV5-1 and TRBJ2-7; weak D call: TRBD1 (5 bases). This CDR3 has 14 residues. Germline assignment: CDR1 SGHRS and CDR2 YFSETQ. The ends were cut back, 3 bases at V and 4 bases at J, with 14 bases in the middle. CDR3 protein: CASSSQSGFYEQYF. CDR3 nucleotide sequence: TGCGCCAGCAGCTCCCAGTCAGGGTTTTACGAGCAGTACTTC. The complete variable domain, with remaining parts taken from reference TRBV5-1 and TRBJ2-7, reads KAGVTQTPRYLIKTRGQQVTLSCSPISGHRSVSWYQQTPGQGLQFLFEYFSETQRNKGNFPGRFSGRQFSNSRSEMNVSTLELGDSALYLCASSSQSGFYEQYFGPGTRLTVT.

The chain uses TRBV7-6 and TRBJ2-1; D perhaps matches TRBD1 (6 bases). The CDR3 is 13 amino acids. V lost 5 bases and J lost 9, with 14 bases in between. Germline CDR1 SGHVS, CDR2 FNYEAQ. The CDR3: CASSPGTLLEQFF. The CDR3 DNA is TGTGCCAGCAGCCCCGGGACATTACTTGAGCAGTTCTTC.

The V and J genes are TRBV27 and TRBJ1-2; 7 bases are shared with TRBD1. This CDR3 contains 14 residues. Germline V CDR1 and CDR2: MNHEY, SMNVEV (reference sequence). Trimming cost V 6 bases and J 3 bases; bases outside gene matches: 7. CDR3 in DNA: TGTGCCAGCAGACTAGACAGGGAGGACTATGGCTACACCTTC. Translating it yields CASRLDREDYGYTF.

V is TRBV10-3 and J is TRBJ1-6, with a tentative D call TRBD1 (5 bases). Germline V gene data show CDR1 as ENHRY and CDR2 as SYGVKD. Trimming stripped 6 bases from V and 7 bases from J, with 16 bases between. The length of the CDR3 is 15 residues. CDR3 bases: TGTGCCATCAGCCCAGGGAGGCAGTCAAATTCACCCCTCCACTTT. Translation: CAISPGRQSNSPLHF.

This clonotype has just a few counts. The chain has TRBV6-1 and TRBJ2-3; no definite D call. Trimming took off 6 bases at V and 2 bases at J, with 15 bases between the two ends. This CDR3 has 15 residues. Germline V gene lookup returns CDR1 MNHNS and CDR2 SASEGT. The CDR3 is CASSPGRHYTDTQYF. For the CDR3, the DNA is TGTGCCAGCAGCCCAGGACGGCACTACACAGATACGCAGTATTTT.

This clonotype has more than one count but fewer than ten. The chain carries TRBV29-1 and TRBJ2-1; TRBD1 might be the D (6 bases). Germline assignment: CDR1 SQVTM and CDR2 ANQGSEA. The CDR3 runs to 13 residues. V was cut by 6 bases and J by 4 bases, with 13 bases left in between. The CDR3 is CSVPKDSYNEQFF. CDR3 in DNA: TGCAGCGTGCCCAAGGACAGTTACAATGAGCAGTTCTTC.

The J gene is TRBJ2-3, the V gene TRBV20-1; tentatively, D is TRBD2 (6 bases). The germline gives CDR1 DFQATT, CDR2 SNEGSKA (reference sequence). The CDR3 extends over 14 amino acids. Trimming stripped 1 base from V and 2 bases from J, with 10 bases between. CDR3 sequence: CSARVGGITDTQYF. The CDR3 coding sequence is TGCAGTGCTAGAGTCGGGGGAATCACAGATACGCAGTATTTT.

The genes are TRBV10-3 and TRBJ2-2; D call uncertain. Germline-derived CDR1 and CDR2 are ENHRY and SYGVKD. CDR3 length equals 13 residues. The V end lost 2 bases, the J end lost 7 bases, and 8 bases lay between the germline ends. For the CDR3, the DNA is TGTGCCATCAGTGAGCTCGGTAACGGGGAGCTGTTTTTT. Translation: CAISELGNGELFF.

This clonotype turned up a few times. This chain uses TRBV20-1 with TRBJ1-2, with D perhaps TRBD1 (6 bases). There are 14 residues in the CDR3. Germline assignment: CDR1 DFQATT and CDR2 SNEGSKA (reference sequence). With 5 bases removed from V and 3 bases from J, the gap between germline ends came to 16 bases. This CDR3 is CSAPWGGGYYGYTF. CDR3 DNA: TGCAGTGCTCCCTGGGGGGGGGGCTACTATGGCTACACCTTC.

A few counts support this clonotype. This chain connects TRBV12-3 or TRBV12-4 to TRBJ2-2; a weak D match, TRBD2 (6 bases). V lost 4 bases to trimming and J lost 1 base, with 13 bases between them. This CDR3 region has 16 residues. Here the CDR3 DNA reads TGTGCCAGCAGTTCCGAGGGACTGATGAACACCGGGGAGCTGTTTTTT. This gives the protein CASSSEGLMNTGELFF.

This clonotype came up a few times. The chain is built from TRBV10-3 and TRBJ2-7, with D unclear. The CDR3 is 14 residues long. V was cut by 5 bases and J by 7 bases, with 18 bases left in between. Per germline, CDR1 ENHRY and CDR2 SYGVKD. CDR3 region: CAISPGPQFSEQYF. The CDR3 nucleotides are TGTGCCATCAGTCCAGGCCCCCAGTTTTCAGAGCAGTACTTC.

This clonotype was observed a handful of times. The chain links TRBV10-2 to TRBJ2-2; 10 bases fit TRBD2. This CDR3 has 17 amino acids. The V gene's germline CDR1 is WSHSY and CDR2 SAAADI. V was pared by 2 bases and J by 4 bases, with 7 bases of the junction left unmatched. The CDR3 loop reads CASSESGRALSTGELFF. The DNA of the CDR3 is TGCGCCAGCAGTGAGAGCGGGAGGGCCTTATCCACCGGGGAGCTGTTTTTT.

The gene calls are TRBV5-1 and TRBJ2-1; D ambiguous. The V end was cut by 5 bases, the J end by 5 bases, with 11 bases between. Germline lookup yields CDR1 SGHRS and CDR2 YFSETQ. This CDR3 region has 13 residues. CDR3: CASRGFPHNEQFF. The CDR3, as DNA: TGCGCCAGCAGGGGGTTCCCACACAATGAGCAGTTCTTC.

The chain is built from TRBV4-3 and TRBJ2-7; D unresolved. CDR1 is LGHNA, CDR2 YSLEER, per germline. Trimming took off 0 bases at V and 4 bases at J, with 13 bases between the two ends. The CDR3 is made up of 15 amino acids. The CDR3 sequence: CASSQDFRGFYEQYF. The CDR3 DNA follows: TGCGCCAGCAGCCAAGATTTCAGAGGATTTTACGAGCAGTACTTC.

The rearrangement uses TRBV7-3 and TRBJ1-1; 7 bases are shared with TRBD1. Germline lookup yields CDR1 SGHTA and CDR2 FQGTGA. V dropped 3 bases and J dropped 1; count of bases not matched to a gene: 5. This CDR3 is built from 15 residues. The CDR3 reads CASSLYRDRNTEAFF. CDR3 nucleotides: TGTGCCAGCAGCTTGTACAGGGACAGGAACACTGAAGCTTTCTTT. Full variable domain (outside the CDR3, taken from reference TRBV7-3 and TRBJ1-1): GAGVSQTPSNKVTEKGKYVELRCDPISGHTALYWYRQSLGQGPEFLIYFQGTGAADDSGLPNDRFFAVRPEGSVSTLKIQRTERGDSAVYLCASSLYRDRNTEAFFGQGTRLTVV.

J is TRBJ2-4 and V is TRBV20-1; 8 nucleotides match TRBD2. Per the germline V gene, CDR1 is DFQATT and CDR2 is SNEGSKA (reference sequence). V was pared by 7 bases and J by 5 bases, with 4 bases of the junction left unmatched. There are 12 residues in the CDR3. CDR3 sequence reads: CSGAGGQNIQYF. The CDR3 nucleotides read TGCAGTGGGGCGGGGGGACAAAACATTCAGTACTTC.

This clonotype was seen only a few times. The chain is built from TRBV9 and TRBJ2-3, with no clear D. V was trimmed by 0 bases and J by 0 bases, leaving 11 bases between them. CDR1 is SGDLS and CDR2 is YYNGEE in the germline V gene. The CDR3 is made up of 16 amino acids. The CDR3 is CASSVEVAISTDTQYF. The CDR3 DNA reads as TGTGCCAGCAGCGTAGAGGTGGCGATTAGCACAGATACGCAGTATTTT.

The V gene is TRBV5-1, the J gene TRBJ1-5, with D possibly TRBD1 on 6 matching bases. CDR1 is SGHRS and CDR2 is YFSETQ in the germline V gene. The CDR3 contains 14 residues. V was clipped by 1 base and J by 5 bases, with 10 bases between them. In DNA form, the CDR3 reads TGCGCCAGCAGCTTGTGGGCAGGGGATCAGCCCCAGCATTTT. Its protein is CASSLWAGDQPQHF.

The V call is TRBV12-3 or TRBV12-4, the J call TRBJ2-1, with 9 bases that match TRBD2. The CDR3 spans 15 residues. V lost 2 bases to trimming and J lost 7 bases; unmatched junction nucleotides: 6. CDR3 nucleotide sequence: TGTGCCAGCAGTTTAAGTAGCGGGAGAGGGAATGAGCAGTTCTTC. Translated, it gives CASSLSSGRGNEQFF.

The V gene is TRBV20-1, the J gene TRBJ1-2; the match to TRBD1 covers 10 bases. Germline V gene lookup returns CDR1 DFQATT and CDR2 SNEGSKA (reference sequence). V dropped 5 bases and J dropped 7; count of bases not matched to a gene: 13. This CDR3 is built from 15 residues. For the CDR3, the DNA is TGCAGTGCTGGGACAGGGGAACGGGGTGGGGGTGGCTACACCTTC. It translates to CSAGTGERGGGGYTF.